One TCR beta chain is described in this entry. Its antigen remains unknown. This sample was included in a study of cytotoxic CD8 clonotypes in ibrutinib-treated CLL. This table comes from immunoSEQ multiplex PCR, and its TCRdb copy is limited to in-frame clones, with some not included. The profile covers 150,000 to 200,000 clones, with around nine tenths appearing a single time and approximately 3% taken by the ten largest. The V gene's germline CDR1 is SGHVS and CDR2 FNYEAQ. After removal of 1 base from V and 3 bases from J, the junction contained 16 bases not matched to a gene. The CDR3 is 20 residues long. The study's findings and limits: Contraction or stability on treatment was seen for public clonotypes, which were uncommon.

V usage is TRBV7-6 and J usage is TRBJ2-5; 11 bases align to TRBD2. The sequencing used PBMCs, collected at disease progression, from a patient treated with ibrutinib. The TCR was taken from a human donor with chronic lymphocytic leukemia. The CDR3 region is CASSLVWRRSGRAGEETQYF. For the CDR3, the DNA is TGTGCCAGCAGCTTAGTTTGGCGTCGTAGCGGGAGGGCCGGGGAAGAGACCCAGTACTTC.